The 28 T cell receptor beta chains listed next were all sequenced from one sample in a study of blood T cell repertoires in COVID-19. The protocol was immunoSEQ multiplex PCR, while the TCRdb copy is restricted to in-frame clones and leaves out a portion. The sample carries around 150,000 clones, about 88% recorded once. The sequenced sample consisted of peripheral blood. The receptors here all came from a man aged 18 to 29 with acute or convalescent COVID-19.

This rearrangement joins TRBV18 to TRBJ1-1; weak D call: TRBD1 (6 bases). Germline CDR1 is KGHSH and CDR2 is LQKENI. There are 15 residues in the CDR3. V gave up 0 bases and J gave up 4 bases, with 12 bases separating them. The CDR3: CASSPPAGGGTEAFF. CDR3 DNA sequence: TGTGCCAGCTCACCACCCGCGGGGGGCGGCACTGAAGCTTTCTTT.

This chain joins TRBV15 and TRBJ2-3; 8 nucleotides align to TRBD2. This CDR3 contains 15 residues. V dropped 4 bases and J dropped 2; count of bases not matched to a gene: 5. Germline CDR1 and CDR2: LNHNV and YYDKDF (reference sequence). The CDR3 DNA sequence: TGTGCCACCAGCACCGAGCGGGGGTTCACAGATACGCAGTATTTT. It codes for CATSTERGFTDTQYF.

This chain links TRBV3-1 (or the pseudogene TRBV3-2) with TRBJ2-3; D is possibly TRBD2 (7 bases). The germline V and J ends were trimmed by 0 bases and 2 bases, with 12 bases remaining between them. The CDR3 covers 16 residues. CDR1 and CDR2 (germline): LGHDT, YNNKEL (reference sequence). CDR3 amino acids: CASSQEGGGVTDTQYF. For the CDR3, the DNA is TGTGCCAGCAGCCAAGAAGGAGGGGGGGTCACAGATACGCAGTATTTT.

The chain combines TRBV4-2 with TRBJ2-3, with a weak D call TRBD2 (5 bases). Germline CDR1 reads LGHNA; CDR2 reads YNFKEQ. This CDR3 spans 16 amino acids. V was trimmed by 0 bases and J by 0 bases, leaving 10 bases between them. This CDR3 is CASSQDPGSSTDTQYF. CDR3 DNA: TGTGCCAGCAGCCAAGATCCGGGGTCTAGCACAGATACGCAGTATTTT.

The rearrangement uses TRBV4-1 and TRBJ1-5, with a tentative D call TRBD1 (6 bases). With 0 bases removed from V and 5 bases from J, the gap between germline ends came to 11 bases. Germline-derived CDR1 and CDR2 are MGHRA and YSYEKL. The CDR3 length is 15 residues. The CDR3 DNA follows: TGCGCCAGCAGCCAAGAGGAAACAGGGTATCAGCCCCAGCATTTT. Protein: CASSQEETGYQPQHF.

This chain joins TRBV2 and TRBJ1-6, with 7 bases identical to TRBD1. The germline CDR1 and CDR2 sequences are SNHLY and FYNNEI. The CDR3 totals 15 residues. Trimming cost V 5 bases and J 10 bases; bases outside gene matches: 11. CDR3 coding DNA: TGTGCCAGCAGTTTAACCACAGGGGCCGGATCACCCCTCCACTTT. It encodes CASSLTTGAGSPLHF.

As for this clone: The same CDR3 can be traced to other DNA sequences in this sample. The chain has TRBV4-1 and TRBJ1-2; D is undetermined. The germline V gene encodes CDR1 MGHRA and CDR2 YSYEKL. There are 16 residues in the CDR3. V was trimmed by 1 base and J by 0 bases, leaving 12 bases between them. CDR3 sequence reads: CASSQVFSQSNYGYTF. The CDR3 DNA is TGCGCCAGCAGCCAAGTTTTTTCGCAGTCTAACTATGGCTACACCTTC.

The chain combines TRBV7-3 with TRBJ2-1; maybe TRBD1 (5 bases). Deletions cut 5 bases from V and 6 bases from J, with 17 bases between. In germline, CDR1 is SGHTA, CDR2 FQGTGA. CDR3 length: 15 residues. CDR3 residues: CASSLASGQGNEQFF. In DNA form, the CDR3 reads TGTGCCAGCAGCCTCGCTAGTGGTCAGGGCAATGAGCAGTTCTTC.

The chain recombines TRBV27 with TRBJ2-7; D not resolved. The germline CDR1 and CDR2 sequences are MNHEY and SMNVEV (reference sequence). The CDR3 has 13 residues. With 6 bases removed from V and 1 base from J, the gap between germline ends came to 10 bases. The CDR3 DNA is TGTGCCAGCAGGCCTATCGATTCCTACGAGCAGTACGTC. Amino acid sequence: CASRPIDSYEQYV.

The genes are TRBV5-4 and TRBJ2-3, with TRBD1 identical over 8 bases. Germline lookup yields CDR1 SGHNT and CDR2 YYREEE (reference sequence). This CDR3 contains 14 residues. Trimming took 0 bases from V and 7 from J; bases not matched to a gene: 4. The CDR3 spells CASSLVDRAHTQYF. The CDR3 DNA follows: TGTGCCAGCAGCTTGGTGGACAGGGCCCATACGCAGTATTTT.

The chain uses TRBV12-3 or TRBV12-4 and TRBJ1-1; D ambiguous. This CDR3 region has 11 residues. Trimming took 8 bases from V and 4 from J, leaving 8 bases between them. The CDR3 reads CASFRGTEAFF. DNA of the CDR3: TGTGCCAGCTTTCGAGGCACTGAAGCTTTCTTT.

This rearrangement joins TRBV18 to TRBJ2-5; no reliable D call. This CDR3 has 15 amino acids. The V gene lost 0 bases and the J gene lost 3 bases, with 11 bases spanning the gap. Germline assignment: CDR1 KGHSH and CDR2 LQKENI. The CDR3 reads CASSPPMGLEETQYF. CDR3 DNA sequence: TGTGCCAGCTCACCACCGATGGGCTTGGAAGAGACCCAGTACTTC.

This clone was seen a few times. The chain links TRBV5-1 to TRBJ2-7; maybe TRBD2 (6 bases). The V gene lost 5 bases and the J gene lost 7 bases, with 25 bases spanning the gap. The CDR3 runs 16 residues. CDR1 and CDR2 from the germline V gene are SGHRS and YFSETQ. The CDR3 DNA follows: TGCGCCAGCAGAACCTCTGGGGCGGGGAAAACGGAAGAGCAGTACTTC. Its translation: CASRTSGAGKTEEQYF.

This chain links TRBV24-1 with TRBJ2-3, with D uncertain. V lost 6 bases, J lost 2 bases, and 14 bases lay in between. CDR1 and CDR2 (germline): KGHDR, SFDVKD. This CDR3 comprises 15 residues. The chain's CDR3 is CATSNPGSFTDTQYF. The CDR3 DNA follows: TGTGCCACCAGTAATCCAGGATCCTTCACAGATACGCAGTATTTT.

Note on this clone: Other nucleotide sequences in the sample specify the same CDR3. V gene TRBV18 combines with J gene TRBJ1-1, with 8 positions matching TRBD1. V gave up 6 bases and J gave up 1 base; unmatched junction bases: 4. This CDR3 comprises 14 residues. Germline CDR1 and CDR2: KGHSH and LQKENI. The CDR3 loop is CASSPGQGNTEAFF. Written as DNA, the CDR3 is TGTGCCAGCTCGCCCGGACAGGGGAACACTGAAGCTTTCTTT.

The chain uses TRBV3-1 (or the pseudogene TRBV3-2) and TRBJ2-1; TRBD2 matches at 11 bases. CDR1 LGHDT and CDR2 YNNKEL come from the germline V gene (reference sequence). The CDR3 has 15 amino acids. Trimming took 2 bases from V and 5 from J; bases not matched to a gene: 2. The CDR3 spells CASSQLAGGNNEQFF. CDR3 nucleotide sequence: TGTGCCAGCAGCCAACTAGCGGGGGGAAACAATGAGCAGTTCTTC.

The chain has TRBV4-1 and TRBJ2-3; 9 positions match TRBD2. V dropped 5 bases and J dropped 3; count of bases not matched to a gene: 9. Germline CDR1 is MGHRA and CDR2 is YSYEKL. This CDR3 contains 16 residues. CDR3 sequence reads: CASSARAGGATDTQYF. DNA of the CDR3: TGCGCCAGCAGCGCTCGAGCGGGGGGTGCGACAGATACGCAGTATTTT.

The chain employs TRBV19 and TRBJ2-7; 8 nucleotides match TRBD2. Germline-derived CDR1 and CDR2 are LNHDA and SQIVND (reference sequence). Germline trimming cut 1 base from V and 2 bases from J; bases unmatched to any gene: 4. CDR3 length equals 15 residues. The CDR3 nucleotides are TGTGCCAGTAGTATAGCAGCGGGGGTTACCTACGAGCAGTACTTC. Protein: CASSIAAGVTYEQYF.

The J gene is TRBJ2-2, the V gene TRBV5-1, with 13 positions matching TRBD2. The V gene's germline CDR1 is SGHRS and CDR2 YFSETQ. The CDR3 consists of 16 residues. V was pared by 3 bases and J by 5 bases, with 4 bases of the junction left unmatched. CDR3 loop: CASSWTSGGETGELFF. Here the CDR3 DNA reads TGCGCCAGCAGCTGGACTAGCGGGGGAGAAACCGGGGAGCTGTTTTTT.

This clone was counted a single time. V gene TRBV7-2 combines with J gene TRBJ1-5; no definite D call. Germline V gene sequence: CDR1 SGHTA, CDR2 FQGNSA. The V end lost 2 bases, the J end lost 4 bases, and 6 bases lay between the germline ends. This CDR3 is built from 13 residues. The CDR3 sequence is CASSLSRNQPQHF. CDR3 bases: TGTGCCAGCAGCTTATCGCGAAATCAGCCCCAGCATTTT.

CDR3 loop: CASSLVSTGELFF. Written as DNA, the CDR3 is TGTGCCAGCAGCTTAGTGAGCACCGGGGAGCTGTTTTTT. The J gene is TRBJ2-2, the V gene TRBV7-8; D call uncertain. The CDR3 loop spans 13 amino acids. V dropped 1 base and J dropped 4 bases, with 4 bases sitting between them. The V gene's germline CDR1 is SGHVS and CDR2 FQNEAQ.

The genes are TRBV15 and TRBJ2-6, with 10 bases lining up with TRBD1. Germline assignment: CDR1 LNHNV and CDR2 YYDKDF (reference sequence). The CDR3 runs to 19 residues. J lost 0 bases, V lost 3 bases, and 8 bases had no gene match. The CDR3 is CATSSYPGQGNSGANVLTF. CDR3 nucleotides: TGTGCCACCAGCAGCTACCCGGGACAGGGGAACTCTGGGGCCAACGTCCTGACTTTC. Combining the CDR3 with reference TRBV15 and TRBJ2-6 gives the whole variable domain DAMVIQNPRYQVTQFGKPVTLSCSQTLNHNVMYWYQQKSSQAPKLLFHYYDKDFNNEADTPDNFQSRRPNTSFCFLDIRSPGLGDTAMYLCATSSYPGQGNSGANVLTFGAGSRLTVL.

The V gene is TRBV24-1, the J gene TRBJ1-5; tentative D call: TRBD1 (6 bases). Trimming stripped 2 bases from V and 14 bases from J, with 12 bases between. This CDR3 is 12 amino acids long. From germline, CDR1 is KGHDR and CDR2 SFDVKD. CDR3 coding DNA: TGTGCCACCAGTGATTCCGGAGGGGGGGAGCATTTT. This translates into CATSDSGGGEHF.

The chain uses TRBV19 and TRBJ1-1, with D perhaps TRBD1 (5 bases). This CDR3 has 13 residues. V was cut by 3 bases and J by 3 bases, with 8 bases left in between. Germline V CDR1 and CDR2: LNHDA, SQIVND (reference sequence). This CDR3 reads CASSIPRDTEAFF. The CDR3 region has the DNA TGTGCCAGTAGTATTCCCAGGGACACTGAAGCTTTCTTT.

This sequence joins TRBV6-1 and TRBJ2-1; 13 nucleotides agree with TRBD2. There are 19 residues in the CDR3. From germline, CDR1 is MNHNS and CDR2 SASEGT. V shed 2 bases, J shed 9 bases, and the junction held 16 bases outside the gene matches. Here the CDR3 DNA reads TGTGCCAGCAGTGAAAACCCTTCACTAGCGGGGGGGCCGAAAAGTGAGCAGTTCTTC. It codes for CASSENPSLAGGPKSEQFF.

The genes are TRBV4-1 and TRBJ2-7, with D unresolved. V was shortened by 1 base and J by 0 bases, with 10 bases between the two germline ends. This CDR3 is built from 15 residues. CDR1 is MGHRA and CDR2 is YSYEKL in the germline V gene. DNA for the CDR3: TGCGCCAGCAGCCAAGTAATCGCCAGCTCCTACGAGCAGTACTTC. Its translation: CASSQVIASSYEQYF.

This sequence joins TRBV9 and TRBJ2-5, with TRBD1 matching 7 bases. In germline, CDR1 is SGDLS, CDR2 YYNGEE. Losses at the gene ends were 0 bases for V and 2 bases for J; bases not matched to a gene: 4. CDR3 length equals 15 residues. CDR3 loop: CASSVATGDQETQYF. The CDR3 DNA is TGTGCCAGCAGCGTAGCTACAGGGGATCAAGAGACCCAGTACTTC.

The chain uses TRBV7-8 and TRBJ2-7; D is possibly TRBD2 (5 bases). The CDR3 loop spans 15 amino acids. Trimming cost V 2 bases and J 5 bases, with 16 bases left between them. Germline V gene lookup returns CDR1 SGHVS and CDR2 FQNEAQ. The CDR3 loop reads CASSLRRVSLDEQYV. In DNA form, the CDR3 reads TGTGCCAGCAGCTTAAGGCGGGTCAGTCTTGACGAGCAGTACGTC.